This T cell receptor (beta chain) originates from a study of regulatory T cells in long-lasting Graves disease. The V end was cut by 0 bases, the J end by 7 bases, with 13 bases between. The CDR3 has 14 amino acids. This clonotype was picked up a small number of times. The antigen remains undetermined. General study points: TCR diversity was lower in persistent than newly diagnosed Graves' disease.

The TCR beta library used iRepertoire HTBI primers with Arm-PCR amplification of CDR3. TCRdb ran MiXCR on the multiplex PCR reads and lists one entry per CDR3 protein. The sample carries hundreds of thousands of distinct CDR3 sequences, roughly a sixth recorded once. Time point denoted: newly diagnosed GD, antithyroid drugs for less than 3 months. From RNA extracted from PBMCs, the TCR library was made. These same records also appear under a second study, on T cells in Graves' hyperthyroidism and ophthalmopathy. From that report: Researchers found most expanded thyroid clonotypes above 0.001 in blood as well.

The specimen comprised peripheral blood mononuclear cells (PBMCs), sampled at new diagnosis, from a patient treated with antithyroid drugs. This TCR derives from a man in his late teens or twenties with Graves disease. The chain has TRBV12-3 or TRBV12-4 and TRBJ2-7, with D perhaps TRBD1 or TRBD2 (5 bases each). CDR3 bases: TGTGCCAGCAGTTTAGCCCCCCAGGGCGGGGAGCAGTACTTC. Encoded protein: CASSLAPQGGEQYF.